A few counts support the clone carrying this TCR beta chain. The antigen is unknown. The read finishes 3 residues shy of the CDR3 end, and the germline J gene is used to complete it. This CDR3 has 14 amino acids. Germline values: CDR1 LNHDA, CDR2 SQIVND (reference sequence). Control and CVID samples contributed equal amounts of genomic DNA. Sequencing used immunoSEQ multiplex PCR; TCRdb keeps in-frame clones, though not all of them. The repertoire consists of about 45,000 clones, none detected only once. This entry is derived from a study of T cell clonality in common variable immunodeficiency. Overall study findings and caveats: Reportedly, TCR beta sequences from common variable immunodeficiency showed fewer deletions and N-nucleotide insertions.

The origin of this receptor is a person between 18 and 75 years old in good health. The sequenced sample was peripheral blood mononuclear cells. The rearrangement links TRBV19 to TRBJ1-2; D remains ambiguous. CDR3 sequence: CASSMAINTDTYTF. The CDR3 DNA, read in part, is TGTGCCAGTAGTATGGCCATAAACACAGATACC.